The 12 T cell receptor beta chains listed next were all sequenced from one sample in a study of blood T cell repertoires in COVID-19. Sequencing was performed with immunoSEQ multiplex PCR; in TCRdb, only in-frame clones are kept and a portion is missing. Of over 150,000 clones in the sample, roughly nine tenths were seen once. The sequenced sample consisted of peripheral blood. The receptors come from a man in his 70s with active or convalescent COVID-19.

The rearrangement links TRBV7-8 to TRBJ2-1; TRBD1 agrees at 7 bases. The CDR3 is 15 amino acids. The ends lost 7 bases at V and 0 bases at J; junction bases unmatched: 6. In germline, CDR1 is SGHVS, CDR2 FQNEAQ. The CDR3: CASIPGQSSYNEQFF. DNA of the CDR3: TGTGCCAGCATACCGGGACAGAGCTCCTACAATGAGCAGTTCTTC.

The V and J genes are TRBV29-1 and TRBJ2-3, with D perhaps matching TRBD1 (5 bases). The CDR3 is made up of 14 amino acids. With 0 bases removed from V and 8 bases from J, the gap between germline ends came to 15 bases. Germline V gene data show CDR1 as SQVTM and CDR2 as ANQGSEA. The CDR3 is CSVEDRGSLGTQYF. Written as DNA, the CDR3 is TGCAGCGTTGAAGATAGGGGATCTTTAGGTACGCAGTATTTT.

J is TRBJ1-4 and V is TRBV28; 7 nucleotides match TRBD1. V shed 7 bases and J 5 bases; nucleotides not matched to a gene: 19. Germline V CDR1 and CDR2: MDHEN, SYDVKM. The CDR3 contains 18 residues. CDR3 sequence reads: CASTPPIGQAGKNEKLFF. The CDR3 bases are TGTGCCAGCACTCCTCCAATAGGACAGGCGGGGAAGAATGAAAAACTGTTTTTT. Variable domain in full (rest from reference TRBV28 and TRBJ1-4): DVKVTQSSRYLVKRTGEKVFLECVQDMDHENMFWYRQDPGLGLRLIYFSYDVKMKEKGDIPEGYSVSREKKERFSLILESASTNQTSMYLCASTPPIGQAGKNEKLFFGSGTQLSVL.

The V and J genes are TRBV6-5 and TRBJ1-1; 7 bases align to TRBD1. Germline V lookup: CDR1 MNHEY, CDR2 SVGAGI. V dropped 8 bases and J dropped 1; count of bases not matched to a gene: 4. The CDR3 has 13 residues. In nucleotides, the CDR3 is TGTGCCAGCCTAGGGACAGCGAACACTGAAGCTTTCTTT. Its translation: CASLGTANTEAFF.

The genes are TRBV6-6 and TRBJ2-2, with unresolved D. Germline V gene sequence: CDR1 MNHNY, CDR2 SVGAGI (reference sequence). Trimming stripped 5 bases from V and 1 base from J, with 8 bases between. The CDR3 runs 14 residues. The CDR3 region is CASSLLQNTGELFF. The CDR3 DNA reads TGTGCCAGCAGTCTACTCCAGAACACCGGGGAGCTGTTTTTT.

Here the CDR3 DNA reads TGTGCCAGCAACGCAATAAGGGACACCCTCCGCTATGGCTACACCTTC. Its protein is CASNAIRDTLRYGYTF. The V and J genes are TRBV2 and TRBJ1-2; maybe TRBD1 (6 bases). The germline CDR1 and CDR2 sequences are SNHLY and FYNNEI. The CDR3 extends over 16 amino acids. The ends were cut back, 7 bases at V and 4 bases at J, with 22 bases in the middle. Complete variable domain (other parts from reference TRBV2 and TRBJ1-2): EPEVTQTPSHQVTQMGQEVILRCVPISNHLYFYWYRQILGQKVEFLVSFYNNEISEKSEIFDDQFSVERPDGSNFTLKIRSTKLEDSAMYFCASNAIRDTLRYGYTFGSGTRLTVV.

This rearrangement joins TRBV28 to TRBJ1-2, with 7 bases lining up with TRBD1. The CDR3 covers 12 residues. V gave up 6 bases and J gave up 7 bases; unmatched junction bases: 5. CDR1 is MDHEN, CDR2 SYDVKM, per germline. The DNA for the CDR3 is TGTGCCAGCAGGATGACAGGGTTTGGCTACACCTTC. This translates into CASRMTGFGYTF.

The chain couples TRBV7-9 to TRBJ1-2; D is ambiguous. V was trimmed by 5 bases and J by 5 bases, leaving 15 bases between them. The V gene's germline CDR1 is SEHNR and CDR2 FQNEAQ (reference sequence). This CDR3 contains 14 residues. CDR3: CASSRIGLTYGYTF. DNA of the CDR3: TGTGCCAGCAGCCGGATCGGACTGACATATGGCTACACCTTC.

The J gene is TRBJ1-2, the V gene TRBV4-3, with 11 bases matching TRBD1. CDR3 length equals 15 residues. Germline CDR1 and CDR2: LGHNA and YSLEER. V shed 1 base and J 7 bases; nucleotides not matched to a gene: 5. The CDR3: CASSQVWGQGVGYTF. The CDR3 bases are TGCGCCAGCAGCCAAGTCTGGGGACAGGGGGTTGGCTACACCTTC.

The V gene is TRBV30, the J gene TRBJ2-3; tentatively, D is TRBD2 (6 bases). Trimming removed 2 bases from V and 1 base from J, with 13 bases in between. CDR1 is GTSNPN and CDR2 is SVGIG in the germline V gene (reference sequence). CDR3 length: 15 amino acids. The CDR3 region has the DNA TGTGCCTGGAGTAGGGGCGGGAAAGGCACAGATACGCAGTATTTT. This codes for CAWSRGGKGTDTQYF.

The chain links TRBV12-3 or TRBV12-4 to TRBJ1-5; no clear D. Trimming left V 6 bases short and J 4 bases short, with 7 bases between. The CDR3 has 12 residues. The CDR3, as DNA: TGTGCCAGCAGGGTCAGTAATCAGCCCCAGCATTTT. Protein: CASRVSNQPQHF.

V gene TRBV7-8 combines with J gene TRBJ2-2, with D uncertain. CDR1 is SGHVS, CDR2 FQNEAQ, per germline. CDR3 size: 14 residues. Trimming shortened V by 1 base and J by 2 bases, and 5 bases separated the two germline ends. CDR3 loop: CASSLGGNTGELFF. The CDR3 nucleotides are TGTGCCAGCAGCTTAGGTGGCAACACCGGGGAGCTGTTTTTT.